Given below is one TCR beta chain in context. The V gene's germline CDR1 is SGDLS and CDR2 YYNGEE. The CDR3 sequence is 14 residues long. With V trimmed by 3 bases and J by 4 bases, 1 base remained unmatched. The data were produced by immunoSEQ multiplex PCR, yet TCRdb's version contains in-frame clones alone and is incomplete. The repertoire consists of 450,000 to 650,000 clones, with roughly 72% occurring once and the leading ten covering about 12%. These data are taken from a study of shared clonotypes between healthy human individuals. The TCR comes from a woman aged 40-49 years in good health. Some clones in this sample may be carry-over from other donors' samples. The chain uses TRBV9 and TRBJ2-3; 11 nucleotides align to TRBD2. Sequencing input: PBMCs. The CDR3 reads CASSALAGADTQYF. In DNA form, the CDR3 reads TGTGCCAGCAGCGCACTAGCGGGAGCAGATACGCAGTATTTT.